This TCR beta chain was documented in a study of T cells in Graves' hyperthyroidism and ophthalmopathy (dated by TCRdb to between 2018 and 2020). The study in broad terms: Peripheral blood samples were taken at the time of initial diagnosis, prior to any treatment. A discovery cohort of about 96 patients, approximately 45 with Graves' ophthalmopathy and about 60 with stable Graves' hyperthyroidism, was used to find distinguishing TCR V-J signatures. Whether ophthalmopathy could be predicted prospectively was tested in an independent validation cohort made up of roughly 19 hyperthyroidism patients plus 17 patients who later progressed to ophthalmopathy. The 100 or so discovery patients were divided at random into training and test sets in a 7:3 ratio. In about 6 Graves' hyperthyroidism patients, the study also compared T-cell repertoires from thyroid tissue with T-cell repertoires from blood. After sampling, hyperthyroidism patients received methimazole starting at 30 mg daily, and ophthalmopathy patients received high-dose intravenous methylprednisolone. The paper reports TCR Vbeta CDR3 sequencing of some 140 peripheral blood samples: 43 ophthalmopathy, around 80 hyperthyroidism and some 17 progressor patients.

The TCR beta CDR3 regions were amplified from RNA transcripts. The TCR CDR3 was subjected to a first round of RT-PCR using the HTBI primer set and the Qiagen OneStep RT-PCR kit. Libraries were constructed in a second round of multiplex PCR, after which size selection and purification were performed. Libraries were sequenced paired-end with 100 bp reads on an Illumina HiSeq2000. For the original study's pipeline: SOAPnuke was used to process the raw data, with reads discarded if the reads contained adapters or uncalled bases, had a mean Phred below 15, or lacked an exact constant-primer or identifier match. High-quality paired reads were merged using COPE v1.2.5, and each unique nucleotide sequence was defined as a clonotype. MiTCR v1.1 was used to align clonotypes to the IMGT TRBV, TRBD and TRBJ reference segments. The analysis included only V-J combinations with a frequency above 0.0001, which together covered 99% to 99.2% of the repertoires. The TCS score was defined as the ratio of F50 (clonal expansion) to E x V (chaos), calculated using BLOSUM62-based TCRdist between CDR3 peptides within each V-J. Welch's t-statistics and random forest reduced around 550 V-J features to roughly 13, which were used in a naive Bayes classifier (R e1071). The raw public reads went through TCRdb reprocessing: fastp at Q25, MiXCR clone calling, in-frame beta chains kept. Every distinct CDR3 protein forms one entry, paired with its most common genes and DNA. The authors' filters were not applied to this entry. The sample records more than 550,000 distinct CDR3 sequences, 17% of which are singletons. Around 15% of the sample is in the top ten clones.

The germline V gene (reference sequence) supplies CDR1 GTSNPN and CDR2 SVGIG. V loses 4 bases of germline sequence and J loses 8 bases, and the interval between the two ends is 17 bases. The CDR3 sequence holds 13 residues, the cysteine and phenylalanine included. Just the 39-base CDR3 DNA is kept, in frame starting at base 1. Beyond this particular receptor, the publication reports: Most expanded thyroid clonotypes (frequency above 0.001) were also detected in blood, a finding suggesting that blood repertoires may reflect thyroid immune responses. In validation, progression to ophthalmopathy was predicted by the model with roughly 69% sensitivity and nearly 75% specificity, a median of about 6.8 months before onset. Sample size was not statistically predetermined, and investigators were not blinded to group allocation. A model built on a 13 V-J signature distinguished ophthalmopathy from stable hyperthyroidism, reaching over 85% sensitivity and under 84% specificity in cross-validation and 80%/75% in testing.

Stable Graves' hyperthyroidism was defined as no progression to ophthalmopathy during 18 months of follow-up. Hyperthyroidism patients were aged 18 to 65 years and newly diagnosed, with disease duration of less than 2 months. Exclusion was applied to patients with uncontrolled infections, other autoimmune diseases, pregnancy or lactation. Diagnoses were based on clinical symptoms, serum thyroxine and TRAb, thyroid ultrasound and orbital computed tomography. PBMCs were isolated from 7.5 to 10 ml of fresh peripheral blood by Ficoll-Paque density gradient centrifugation. Total RNA was extracted with Trizol reagent, and quality was checked on an Agilent 2100 Bioanalyzer. This clonotype was counted between two and nine times. This receptor's antigen is unknown. Base-call qualities are not available, and no considerably larger clone is one nucleotide away.

Sequencing was performed on blood. This receptor was identified in a man in his fifties or sixties with Graves' hyperthyroidism. The sequence links TRBV30 to TRBJ1-2; confidence is insufficient to name the D gene. CDR3 loop: CAWTEQPLLGYTF. The nucleotides are TGTGCCTGGACTGAACAGCCGCTGTTGGGCTACACCTTC.